Below are 29 T cell receptor beta chains sequenced from a single sample in a study of blood T cells in healthy people across ages. A second PCR of roughly 6 to 12 cycles used a sample-barcoded 5' primer and a J-beta primer mix. MiXCR, applied by TCRdb to the 5' RACE reads, yields one record per CDR3 protein. The sample includes about 1,400,000 distinct CDR3 sequences, around two fifths of them seen just once. Sequencing was carried out using blood. The receptors shown here come from a woman between 18 and 29 years old in good health.

Only a few counts were recorded for this clonotype. This chain connects TRBV3-1 to TRBJ2-7; D unclear. Germline V CDR1 and CDR2: LGHDT, YNNKEL (reference sequence). The V end was cut by 4 bases, the J end by 0 bases, with 13 bases between. The CDR3 extends over 15 amino acids. The CDR3 DNA reads TGTGCCAGCAGCCTCGGTGGGTATTTCTCCTACGAGCAGTACTTC. Residues: CASSLGGYFSYEQYF.

This clonotype was counted only a few times. In nucleotides, the CDR3 is TGTGCCAGCAGTTACTCGAATGAGAACTATGGCTACACCTTC. Residues: CASSYSNENYGYTF. The chain employs TRBV6-5 and TRBJ1-2; D gene uncertain. The CDR3 totals 14 residues. The germline V gene has CDR1 MNHEY and CDR2 SVGAGI. V was trimmed by 0 bases and J by 2 bases, leaving 7 bases between them.

This clonotype came up a few times. The chain combines TRBV20-1 with TRBJ2-3; D tentatively reads TRBD1 or TRBD2 (6 bases each). CDR3 length: 13 amino acids. CDR1 and CDR2 (germline): DFQATT, SNEGSKA (reference sequence). The V end was cut by 7 bases, the J end by 3 bases, with 14 bases between. CDR3 nucleotides: TGCAGTGTTAGGGGGGTTGGGACAGATACGCAGTATTTT. Protein product: CSVRGVGTDTQYF.

This clonotype was counted between two and nine times. The V call is TRBV18, the J call TRBJ2-1; 10 bases agree with TRBD2. The V gene's germline CDR1 is KGHSH and CDR2 LQKENI. With V trimmed by 3 bases and J by 6 bases, 5 bases remained unmatched. The CDR3 runs to 15 residues. The CDR3 loop reads CASSPPGLAINEQFF. Written as DNA, the CDR3 is TGTGCCAGCTCACCCCCGGGACTAGCGATCAATGAGCAGTTCTTC.

The rearrangement joins TRBV20-1 to TRBJ2-3, with D perhaps matching TRBD1 (5 bases). Germline V lookup: CDR1 DFQATT, CDR2 SNEGSKA (reference sequence). The CDR3 is 14 amino acids. Between the trimmed V and J ends, which lost 3 bases and 2 bases, there was a span of 12 bases. The CDR3 is CSARDTPSTDTQYF. The CDR3 coding sequence is TGCAGTGCTAGGGACACGCCTTCCACAGATACGCAGTATTTT.

The rearrangement links TRBV20-1 to TRBJ2-7; 9 bases line up with TRBD2. CDR1 is DFQATT and CDR2 is SNEGSKA in the germline V gene (reference sequence). V lost 6 bases, J lost 7 bases, and 16 bases stayed unmatched. CDR3 length: 15 residues. CDR3 sequence: CSAPSGGRVYNEQYF. DNA of the CDR3: TGCAGTGCCCCCAGCGGGGGGCGGGTATACAATGAGCAGTACTTC.

In the case of this clonotype: A much larger clone lies a single base off, so this may be a read error. The V call is TRBV12-3 or TRBV12-4, the J call TRBJ1-2, with D unresolved. The CDR3 extends over 13 amino acids. Deletions cut 5 bases from V and 0 bases from J, with 7 bases between. This CDR3 reads CASSVQSNYGYTF. DNA for the CDR3: TGTGCCAGCAGTGTGCAGTCTAACTATGGCTACACCTTC.

The chain combines TRBV5-1 with TRBJ2-5; no clear D gene. The J call may not be correct, given that the DNA end is closer to TRBJ2-7. Per germline, CDR1 SGHRS and CDR2 YFSETQ. The CDR3 sequence is 14 residues long. The CDR3 region is CASSPDRLSGEQYF. CDR3 in DNA: TGCGCCAGCAGCCCTGATAGGCTTTCGGGCGAGCAGTACTTC.

Only a few counts were recorded for this clonotype. J is TRBJ2-5 and V is TRBV4-1, with 7 nucleotides matching TRBD2. Gene TRBJ2-7 matches the end of the DNA better, so the J call may be wrong. The CDR3 sequence is 14 residues long. Looked up from germline, CDR1 is MGHRA and CDR2 is YSYEKL. CDR3 amino acids: CASGGNDGGYEQYF. The CDR3 bases are TGCGCCAGCGGGGGAAATGACGGGGGGTACGAGCAGTACTTC.

The chain recombines TRBV29-1 with TRBJ2-5; D is possibly TRBD2 (5 bases). CDR1 and CDR2 from the germline V gene are SQVTM and ANQGSEA. Trimming left V 4 bases short and J 7 bases short, with 10 bases between. The CDR3 totals 11 residues. The CDR3 region is CSVGPGRTQYF. The CDR3 nucleotides read TGCAGCGTTGGTCCGGGGAGGACCCAGTACTTC.

The CDR3 is CASSLGQGFGDQPQHF. CDR3 sequence (DNA): TGTGCCAGCAGCTTGGGACAGGGGTTCGGGGATCAGCCCCAGCATTTT. J is TRBJ1-5 and V is TRBV7-6; TRBD1 aligns across 10 bases. Germline loops: CDR1 SGHVS, CDR2 FNYEAQ. V lost 3 bases to trimming and J lost 5 bases; unmatched junction nucleotides: 7. The CDR3 runs to 16 residues.

In this sample, this clonotype turned up a few times. The gene calls are TRBV29-1 and TRBJ2-5; D is unclear. The length of the CDR3 is 10 residues. V was trimmed by 6 bases and J by 11 bases, leaving 13 bases between them. Germline V gene data show CDR1 as SQVTM and CDR2 as ANQGSEA. CDR3 residues: CSVKSDEQYF. The CDR3, as DNA: TGCAGCGTCAAGAGCGATGAGCAGTACTTC.

This chain uses TRBV20-1 with TRBJ2-7; 10 bases line up with TRBD1. V was clipped by 0 bases and J by 4 bases; unmatched bases: 6. CDR3 length: 15 residues. Germline V lookup: CDR1 DFQATT, CDR2 SNEGSKA (reference sequence). The DNA of the CDR3 is TGCAGTGCTAGAGATTTCGGGACAGGGGAGTACGAGCAGTACTTC. It is translated as CSARDFGTGEYEQYF.

V gene TRBV14 combines with J gene TRBJ2-1, with 12 nucleotides matching TRBD2. The CDR3 length is 17 residues. The V gene's germline CDR1 is SGHDN and CDR2 FVKESK. With 4 bases clipped from V and 7 bases from J, the junction kept 11 bases outside the gene matches. CDR3 nucleotides: TGTGCCAGCAGCCCAGGACTAGCGGGGAGAATGGATAATGAGCAGTTCTTC. Its translation: CASSPGLAGRMDNEQFF.

This sequence joins TRBV24-1 and TRBJ2-5, with 7 bases that match TRBD2. The J call may not be correct, given that the DNA end is closer to TRBJ2-1. The length of the CDR3 is 18 residues. The germline V gene has CDR1 KGHDR and CDR2 SFDVKD. The CDR3 region is CATSAGGGLSGDQETQFF. In DNA form, the CDR3 reads TGTGCCACCAGTGCTGGTGGGGGACTATCGGGGGACCAAGAGACCCAGTTCTTC.

V usage is TRBV7-2 and J usage is TRBJ2-1, with a possible D match to TRBD2 (5 bases). The germline V gene has CDR1 SGHTA and CDR2 FQGNSA. This CDR3 spans 15 amino acids. V lost 6 bases and J 4 bases, leaving 16 bases between the germline ends. The CDR3 region is CASRVGAEAYNEQFF. DNA for the CDR3: TGTGCCAGCAGGGTTGGTGCGGAGGCGTACAATGAGCAGTTCTTC.

With respect to this clonotype: Possible read error: a much larger clone is one base away. CDR3 bases: TGCGCCAGCAGCCAAGGAGTGGGGACAATTATTTCACCCCCCCACTTT. It codes for CASSQGVGTIISPPHF. The chain is built from TRBV4-1 and TRBJ1-6; tentatively, D is TRBD1 (6 bases). Germline CDR1 MGHRA, CDR2 YSYEKL. This CDR3 has 16 residues.

CDR3 protein: CASSQDLTIPNYGYTF. The CDR3 coding sequence is TGTGCCAGCAGCCAAGATCTGACTATACCTAACTATGGCTACACCTTC. J is TRBJ1-2 and V is TRBV3-1; D is ambiguous. Germline values: CDR1 LGHDT, CDR2 YNNKEL (reference sequence). V was shortened by 0 bases and J by 0 bases, with 11 bases between the two germline ends. This CDR3 is built from 16 residues.

This clonotype appeared a few times. The chain has TRBV5-1 and TRBJ2-1; the D gene is possibly TRBD1 (6 bases). The CDR3 runs to 16 residues. Germline V gives CDR1 SGHRS, CDR2 YFSETQ. V gave up 3 bases and J gave up 3 bases, with 16 bases separating them. This CDR3 is CASSSAGTQVYNEQFF. The CDR3 coding sequence is TGCGCCAGCAGCTCGGCCGGGACACAAGTCTACAATGAGCAGTTCTTC.

This chain uses TRBV4-1 with TRBJ2-7, with D maybe TRBD1 (6 bases). The J call could be wrong; TRBJ2-4 is a better fit for the DNA end. The CDR3 spans 16 residues. CDR1 is MGHRA, CDR2 YSYEKL, per germline. In DNA, the CDR3 is TGCGCCAGCAGCCAAGCCCGGGACACTCATCAAAACATTCAGTACTTC. This translates into CASSQARDTHQNIQYF.

CDR3 in amino acids: CASSEELRGGRGMETQYF. The DNA of the CDR3 is TGTGCCAGCAGTGAAGAATTGCGGGGCGGGAGAGGCATGGAGACCCAGTACTTC. The V gene is TRBV6-1, the J gene TRBJ2-7, with 7 bases lining up with TRBD2. The J call may be in error: the DNA end matches TRBJ2-5 better. Germline V gene data show CDR1 as MNHNS and CDR2 as SASEGT. The CDR3 totals 18 residues.

The J gene is TRBJ2-3, the V gene TRBV6-1, with D unresolved. Germline V gene data show CDR1 as MNHNS and CDR2 as SASEGT. The CDR3 loop spans 14 amino acids. Trimming removed 6 bases at V and 7 bases at J, with 17 bases between. The CDR3 nucleotides read TGTGCCAGCAGAGGGAACAGTGTCATCCATACGCAGTATTTT. Its translation is CASRGNSVIHTQYF.

The rearrangement links TRBV20-1 to TRBJ1-4; the D gene is possibly TRBD1 (6 bases). The CDR3 length is 16 residues. The V gene's germline CDR1 is DFQATT and CDR2 SNEGSKA (reference sequence). V was shortened by 3 bases and J by 7 bases, with 21 bases between the two germline ends. CDR3 DNA: TGCAGTGCTAGCTCGTTGGGGCACAGGGTAACTGAAAAACTGTTTTTT. This gives the protein CSASSLGHRVTEKLFF.

The CDR3 reads CASSEERRSEEQYF. In DNA form, the CDR3 reads TGTGCCAGCAGTGAAGAGAGGCGGTCGGAGGAGCAGTACTTC. V gene TRBV2 combines with J gene TRBJ2-7; D remains unclear. The CDR3 length is 14 residues. V shed 1 base and J shed 7 bases, with 14 bases lying between them. Germline CDR1 SNHLY, CDR2 FYNNEI.

About this clonotype itself: A read error may be the cause here, since a much bigger clone is one base away. V usage is TRBV7-2 and J usage is TRBJ2-1; tentative D call: TRBD2 (5 bases). Germline V gene sequence: CDR1 SGHTA, CDR2 FQGNSA. This CDR3 region has 14 residues. CDR3: CASGLTSSYNEQFF. The CDR3 DNA sequence: TGTGCCAGCGGCTTAACTAGCTCCTACAATGAGCAGTTCTTC.

The rearrangement links TRBV6-4 to TRBJ1-6; weak D call: TRBD1 (5 bases). The germline V gene has CDR1 MRHNA and CDR2 SNTAGT. V was trimmed by 2 bases and J by 6 bases, leaving 5 bases between them. The length of the CDR3 is 13 residues. Written as DNA, the CDR3 is TGTGCCAGCAGTGACGGGGGTAATTCACCCCTCCACTTT. Protein product: CASSDGGNSPLHF.

In the case of this clonotype: Since the CDR3 does not end with the conserved phenylalanine or tryptophan, this likely comes from a read error. Because the CDR3's place on the DNA is in doubt, the DNA is left out and the CDR3 is given as listed by TCRdb. The chain is built from TRBV5-1 and TRBJ2-1; the table names TRBD2, a call not compared with the DNA. The CDR3 is made up of 16 amino acids, end residues included. The V gene's germline CDR1 is SGHRS and CDR2 YFSETQ. CDR3 sequence reads: CASSHGLAGDRYEQFL.

The chain recombines TRBV5-6 with TRBJ1-2; no clear D gene. The CDR3 covers 15 residues. Germline V gene sequence: CDR1 SGHDT, CDR2 YYEEEE. V shed 0 bases and J shed 3 bases, with 12 bases lying between them. This CDR3 reads CASSLVWAKDYGYTF. DNA of the CDR3: TGTGCCAGCAGCTTGGTCTGGGCCAAGGACTATGGCTACACCTTC.

Notes on this clonotype: The junction does not match germline at one end; this may be a read error. The chain recombines TRBV12-3 or TRBV12-4 with TRBJ1-1, with D perhaps matching TRBD1 (6 bases). The CDR3 is 16 residues long. CDR3 in amino acids: CASSLAIALRDTDAFF. DNA for the CDR3: TGTGCCAGCAGTTTAGCGATCGCCCTCAGGGACACTGATGCTTTCTTT.